This T cell receptor beta chain was identified during a study of identical twins. The study, taken as a whole, reports: Zero-insertion results could be subject to partial confounding by invariant MAIT and iNKT cells. The degree of excess twin sharing was weaker in beta out-of-frame sequences. Carriage of fewer insertions was seen in abundant cord blood beta clonotypes, whereas memory repertoires showed none. Out-of-frame TCR alpha sharing observed in monozygotic twins exceeded model estimates.

TCRdb processed the 5' RACE reads anew with MiXCR; each CDR3 protein has one entry. The table shows hundreds of thousands of distinct CDR3 sequences, with around 6.1% occurring only once. Comments on this clonotype: Its target is unknown.

CDR1 is LGHNA and CDR2 is YNFKEQ in the germline V gene. The CDR3 has 15 residues. Trimming took off 3 bases at V and 2 bases at J, with 10 bases between the two ends. The TCR was taken from a man younger than 30 in good health. The gene calls are TRBV4-2 and TRBJ2-2, with D hard to call. The sequenced sample consisted of naive T cells sorted from blood. The CDR3 is CASSHGLPNTGELFF. The CDR3 nucleotides read TGTGCCAGCAGCCACGGGCTACCTAACACCGGGGAGCTGTTTTTT.